This T cell receptor (beta chain) was captured in a study of spatial heterogeneity in lung cancer. At the level of the study: The follow-up PBMC samples were sequenced whenever they were available. The median time to follow-up was roughly 24 months after resection.

Per germline, CDR1 SEHNR and CDR2 FQNEAQ (reference sequence). The ends lost 5 bases at V and 7 bases at J; junction bases unmatched: 17. The CDR3 length is 17 residues. In the library, each TCR cDNA molecule bore its own unique molecular identifier. TCRdb reprocessed the 5' RACE reads with MiXCR, giving one entry per CDR3 protein. The sample includes around 100,000 distinct CDR3 sequences, approximately 11% of them seen just once. Documented time point: blood at routine non-recurrence follow-up after resection. This clonotype was picked up many times. The chain carries TRBV7-9 and TRBJ2-1; TRBD2 matches at 7 bases. The material was PBMCs, obtained at follow-up. This sequence originates from a female donor with early-stage non-small cell lung cancer. For the CDR3, the DNA is TGTGCCAGCAGCCCTCTTTTTGGGGGTAGCGGGCGGAATGAGCAGTTCTTC. It encodes CASSPLFGGSGRNEQFF.